The text below deals with one T cell receptor (beta chain). Its cognate antigen has yet to be identified. Base qualities are not provided; no much larger clone lies one nucleotide away. The data were obtained in a study of T cell responses to AZD1222 COVID-19 vaccine (dated by TCRdb to the early 2020s). Study-wide context: A total of 230 to 250 trial participants underwent TCR sequencing, of whom roughly 210 had received two doses of AZD1222 and about 25 had received two doses of the MenACWY control vaccine. Trial participants were enrolled by age into subgroups of 18-55, 56-69 and 70-plus years, and approximately 150, 30 and 60 TCR-sequenced participants, respectively, were included in these subgroups.

Broad study findings and their caveats: After two AZD1222 doses, spike-specific TCR breadth and depth were significantly higher than at day 0 and than in MenACWY recipients. Participants were mostly white British and included more females than males, and it was suggested by the authors that clonal diversity may have been underestimated. Conclusions about previously exposed vaccinees are limited, since just six or seven AZD1222 recipients were seropositive for SARS-CoV-2 at baseline. Vaccine-associated CD4 TCRs spanned the whole spike protein, with dominant responses in regions 160-218 and 743-854. Reportedly, close to half of the unique spike-specific TCRs recognized epitopes lying outside the regions that are mutated in the B.1.351 and B.1.1.7 variants. In the small 56-69-year group, the increase in depth fell short of significance, most likely because of low power. Because no samples from the day 14 peak response were available, repertoires could be characterized only after the peak T cell response.

The intended sense of this specimen's time point label: about 28 days (+/-7) after the second vaccine dose. AZD1222 recipients whose second dose came at about 4 weeks and those whose second dose came at about 12 weeks were combined into one group, since spike-specific TCR depth and breadth did not differ between the two schedules. Vaccinee samples came from UK trials COV001 and COV002, including a single-blind randomized controlled phase 2/3 trial of AZD1222 (ChAdOx1 nCoV-19) in healthy adults. For TCRbeta chain sequencing, PBMC samples were collected from trial participants at day 0 and at day 28 after the second dose. The CDR3 regions of human TCRbeta chains were analyzed by immunosequencing. Per the authors' processing: TCRs in the repertoires were matched against a reference library of SARS-CoV-2-specific TCRs that had been generated with the MIRA antigen-specificity platform. Breadth was defined as the fraction of unique TCRs that were SARS-CoV-2-associated, and depth was defined as the fraction of total T cells that were SARS-CoV-2-associated. Using the MIRA data, each spike-specific TCR was mapped to the spike region that the TCR reacts to and placed in a CD4 or CD8 class. Log10-transformed breadth and depth values were compared by one-way ANOVA with Sidak's multiple comparisons tests. The immuneACCESS repertoire file appears here via TCRdb, limited to in-frame rearrangements. These files lack a portion of the clones; in checked studies, under half of the deficit traces to unresolved V genes, and the cause of the others is not known. Clonal size and the V and J genes are those of that table, whereas D and trimming came from the DNA. The table for this sample lists some 110,000 clones; approximately 90% of them were counted only once. The ten most abundant clones make up roughly 6.9% of the sample.

The sample consisted of peripheral blood, taken 28 days after the second AZD1222 dose. The TCR comes from an adult who received the AZD1222 COVID-19 vaccine.

The DNA is TGTGCCAGCTCAGGGACTAGCGACGACTACGAGCAGTACTTC. It is translated as CASSGTSDDYEQYF. The V and J segments used are TRBV18 and TRBJ2-7; 10 bases in between match TRBD2. Compared with germline, V lacks 5 bases and J lacks 3 bases; bases without a gene match: 4. The CDR3 has 14 amino acids, counting the end cysteine and phenylalanine. The entry retains the CDR3 DNA only, 42 bases that are in frame from base 1. The germline V gene sets CDR1 to KGHSH and CDR2 to LQKENI.